The rows below give T cell receptor beta chains drawn from one sample of a study of blood T cell repertoires in COVID-19. Repertoires were generated with immunoSEQ multiplex PCR, while TCRdb's copy carries only in-frame clones and drops some. The sample contains under 110,000 clones, about 84% of which appear only once. The sequenced sample consisted of peripheral blood. The receptor source for this set is a woman aged 55-75 years with acute or convalescent COVID-19. Both conserved end residues are part of each CDR3. Fields, in order: V gene, CDR3 protein.

v_gene: TRBV3-1/TRBV3-2; CDR3aa: CASSTQKRNTEAFF
v_gene: TRBV19; CDR3aa: CASSIGGDRAFF
v_gene: TRBV3-1/TRBV3-2; CDR3aa: CASSHLGGKPEAFF
v_gene: TRBV9; CDR3aa: CASSVETGGHNEQFF
v_gene: TRBV9; CDR3aa: CASSVDRAETYEQYF
v_gene: TRBV19; CDR3aa: CASSIERSNPYNEQFF
v_gene: TRBV19; CDR3aa: CASSAGTGGEKLFF
v_gene: TRBV2; CDR3aa: CASSPISSGTPNTEAFF
v_gene: TRBV3-1/TRBV3-2; CDR3aa: CASSPSRDRVANEKLFF
v_gene: TRBV7-3; CDR3aa: CASSRSAGGSYNEQFF
v_gene: TRBV6-9; CDR3aa: CASSYLAGGRYNEQFF
v_gene: TRBV6-5; CDR3aa: CASSYQGTANEKLFF
v_gene: TRBV3-1/TRBV3-2; CDR3aa: CASSQPGTGSEAFF
v_gene: TRBV11-1; CDR3aa: CASSSFRVGASYEQYF
v_gene: TRBV7-8; CDR3aa: CASSKGRDRSNQPQHF
v_gene: TRBV7-3; CDR3aa: CASSSGLAGVNEQFF
v_gene: TRBV5-1; CDR3aa: CASRTGVYPPYQETQYF
v_gene: TRBV11-2; CDR3aa: CASSSGPGGETQYF
v_gene: TRBV15; CDR3aa: CATSTARGGGGEAFF
v_gene: TRBV7-2; CDR3aa: CASSFQARGNGGYTF
v_gene: TRBV28; CDR3aa: CASGTSVNNEQFF
v_gene: TRBV29-1; CDR3aa: CSVGLSGQGRETQYF
v_gene: TRBV5-1; CDR3aa: CASSLPGLNEKLFF
v_gene: TRBV5-4; CDR3aa: CASSSGGSGYQETQYF
v_gene: TRBV4-2; CDR3aa: CASSQWASSDTIYF
v_gene: TRBV6-5; CDR3aa: CASSYSRGKETQYF
v_gene: TRBV2; CDR3aa: CAISGETEAFF
v_gene: TRBV18; CDR3aa: CASSELAGPLGTDTQYF
v_gene: TRBV5-1; CDR3aa: CASSLEGLAGYLEGEQYF
v_gene: TRBV12-5; CDR3aa: CASGQGILGQGRNQPQHF
v_gene: TRBV3-1/TRBV3-2; CDR3aa: CASSRLDRGNTEAFF
v_gene: TRBV5-4; CDR3aa: CASRSGLADYNEQFF
v_gene: TRBV3-1/TRBV3-2; CDR3aa: CASSPGPGEQETQYF
v_gene: TRBV6-5; CDR3aa: CASRLGTANSPLHF
v_gene: TRBV27; CDR3aa: CASSLLQAGGPGEQYF
v_gene: TRBV5-5; CDR3aa: CASSQEEVRYTEAFF
v_gene: TRBV19; CDR3aa: CASSIGTGAVYGYTF
v_gene: TRBV5-4; CDR3aa: CASSQRLAGSTDTQYF
v_gene: TRBV16; CDR3aa: CASSQFGGSATEAFF
v_gene: TRBV4-1; CDR3aa: CASGPGVGQPQHF
v_gene: TRBV7-3; CDR3aa: CASSPQGSGYGYTF
v_gene: TRBV5-1; CDR3aa: CASSWGLAGGVTDTQYF
v_gene: TRBV21-1; CDR3aa: CASSKTGGFQETQYF
v_gene: TRBV28; CDR3aa: CASSFMTSGSRKQFF
v_gene: TRBV3-1/TRBV3-2; CDR3aa: CASLFAGGYTF
v_gene: TRBV30; CDR3aa: CAWSIGNSGFREKLFF
v_gene: TRBV19; CDR3aa: CASSLRQGSSYNEQFF
v_gene: TRBV7-8; CDR3aa: CASSLVRGRIGQETQYF
v_gene: TRBV6-5; CDR3aa: CASSNTRQGELFF